The clone carrying this T cell receptor beta chain has only a few counts. What was amplified from RNA transcripts were TCR beta CDR3 regions. HTBI primers drove first-round RT-PCR of the TCR CDR3. TCRdb fed the multiplex PCR reads into MiXCR, producing one record per CDR3 protein. The sample gives hundreds of thousands of distinct CDR3 sequences, 12% to 15% of which show up once; roughly 10% is in the top ten. These data come from a study of T cells in Graves' hyperthyroidism and ophthalmopathy. CDR1 is SGHRS, CDR2 YFSETQ, per germline. J gave up 8 bases and V 4 bases, and 14 bases lay outside the gene matches. CDR3 length: 16 amino acids. Hyperthyroidism had been newly diagnosed in patients aged 18 to 65, and its duration was under 2 months.

The receptor was isolated from a woman between 18 and 29 years old with Graves' hyperthyroidism. The chain combines TRBV5-1 with TRBJ2-1; 8 bases map to TRBD1. The specimen was blood. This CDR3 is CASSEQGDSVADEQFF. The CDR3 DNA reads TGCGCCAGCAGCGAACAGGGGGATTCGGTAGCGGATGAGCAGTTCTTC.